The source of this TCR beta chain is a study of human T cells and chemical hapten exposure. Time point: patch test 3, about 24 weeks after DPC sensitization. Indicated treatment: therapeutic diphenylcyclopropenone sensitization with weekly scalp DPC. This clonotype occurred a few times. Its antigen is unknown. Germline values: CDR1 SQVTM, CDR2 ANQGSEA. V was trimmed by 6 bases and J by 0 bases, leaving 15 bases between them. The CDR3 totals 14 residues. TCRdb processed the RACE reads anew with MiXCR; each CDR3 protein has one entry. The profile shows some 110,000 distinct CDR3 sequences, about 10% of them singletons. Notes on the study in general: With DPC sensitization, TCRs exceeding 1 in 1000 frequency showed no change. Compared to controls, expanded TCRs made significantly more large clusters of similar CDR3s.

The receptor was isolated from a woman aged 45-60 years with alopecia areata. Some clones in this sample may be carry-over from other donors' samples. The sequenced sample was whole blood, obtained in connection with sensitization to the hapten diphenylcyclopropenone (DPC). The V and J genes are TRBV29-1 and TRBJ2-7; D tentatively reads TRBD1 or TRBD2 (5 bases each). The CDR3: CSVEDRDLSYEQYF. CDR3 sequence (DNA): TGCAGCGTCGAGGATCGGGACCTCTCCTACGAGCAGTACTTC.